This TCR beta chain was sequenced in a study of blood T cell repertoires in COVID-19. On the study more broadly: Nucleic acid was either cDNA or gDNA, and it came from T cells, B-cell-depleted T cells, or PBMCs.

The V gene's germline CDR1 is MGHDK and CDR2 SYGVNS. CDR3 length: 14 amino acids. Trimming pared 3 bases from V and 8 bases from J, leaving 13 bases between. As handled by the study authors: From reference gene primer amplification, estimates of nucleated cell counts were derived. Only in-frame clones appear in the TCRdb table, and some are missing; sequencing was by immunoSEQ multiplex PCR. V, J and clone size reflect that table, while D and trimming were determined from the DNA. The top ten hold less than 25% of the sample, which has about 61,000 clones, roughly 80% seen once. The TCR sequence derives from a man older than 75 with active or convalescent COVID-19. The chain has TRBV25-1 and TRBJ1-4, with D hard to call. Sample: peripheral blood. CDR3: CASSDLGIGEKLFF. CDR3 coding DNA: TGTGCCAGCAGTGACCTCGGGATCGGGGAAAAACTGTTTTTT.